This T cell receptor (beta chain) was captured by sequencing in a study of blood T cell repertoires in COVID-19. Original processing notes: The assay estimated nucleated cells by amplifying reference gene primers. Produced via immunoSEQ multiplex PCR; TCRdb's table is partial and in-frame only. D and trimming were read from the DNA, whereas the V and J calls and clone size are those reported in that table. The data show approximately 200,000 clones, 86% seen once. The CDR3 runs 18 residues. Germline trimming cut 4 bases from V and 5 bases from J; bases unmatched to any gene: 14. Germline CDR1 LGHNA, CDR2 YNFKEQ.

The V and J genes are TRBV4-2 and TRBJ1-6; 7 nucleotides match TRBD1. What was sequenced was PBMCs or T cells enriched from blood (not recorded which). The TCR originated in a woman aged 25 to 45 who had been exposed to COVID-19. CDR3 sequence (DNA): TGTGCCAGCAGCCGCCCGGGAGGGGACAGCCTTAATAATTCACCCCTCCACTTT. Its translation is CASSRPGGDSLNNSPLHF.